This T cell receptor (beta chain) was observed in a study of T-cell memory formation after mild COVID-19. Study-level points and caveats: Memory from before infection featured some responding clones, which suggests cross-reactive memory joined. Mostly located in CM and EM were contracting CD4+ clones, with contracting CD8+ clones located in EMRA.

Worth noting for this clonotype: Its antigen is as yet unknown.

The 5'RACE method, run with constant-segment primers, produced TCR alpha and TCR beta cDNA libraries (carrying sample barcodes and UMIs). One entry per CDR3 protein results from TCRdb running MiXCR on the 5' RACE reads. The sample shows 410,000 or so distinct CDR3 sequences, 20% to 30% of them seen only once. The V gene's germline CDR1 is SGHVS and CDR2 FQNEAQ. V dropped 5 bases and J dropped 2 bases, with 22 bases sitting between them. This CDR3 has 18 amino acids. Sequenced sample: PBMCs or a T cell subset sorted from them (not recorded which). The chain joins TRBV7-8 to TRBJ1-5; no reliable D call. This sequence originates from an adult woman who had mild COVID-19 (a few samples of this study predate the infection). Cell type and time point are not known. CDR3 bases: TGTGCCAGCAGCGCTGACGTTCGGACCGCAATTGGCAATCAGCCCCAGCATTTT. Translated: CASSADVRTAIGNQPQHF.